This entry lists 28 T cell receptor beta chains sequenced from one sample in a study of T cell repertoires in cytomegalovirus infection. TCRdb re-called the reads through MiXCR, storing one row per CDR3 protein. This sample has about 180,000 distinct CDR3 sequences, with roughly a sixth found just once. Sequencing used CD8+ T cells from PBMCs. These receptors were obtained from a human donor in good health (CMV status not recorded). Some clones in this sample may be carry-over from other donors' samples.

CDR3 loop: CASVRGTEAFF. CDR3 nucleotides: TGCGCCAGCGTGAGGGGCACTGAAGCTTTCTTT. The rearrangement links TRBV5-1 to TRBJ1-1; possible D gene TRBD1, 5 bases. CDR1 and CDR2 from the germline V gene are SGHRS and YFSETQ. This CDR3 region has 11 residues. Deletions cut 7 bases from V and 4 bases from J, with 8 bases between.

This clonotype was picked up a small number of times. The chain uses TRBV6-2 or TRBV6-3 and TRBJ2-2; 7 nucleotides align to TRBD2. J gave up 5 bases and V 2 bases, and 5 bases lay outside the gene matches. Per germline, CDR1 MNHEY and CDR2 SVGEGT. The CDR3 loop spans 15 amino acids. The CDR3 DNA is TGTGCCAGCAGTTACATGGGACTACCAACCGGGGAGCTGTTTTTT. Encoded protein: CASSYMGLPTGELFF.

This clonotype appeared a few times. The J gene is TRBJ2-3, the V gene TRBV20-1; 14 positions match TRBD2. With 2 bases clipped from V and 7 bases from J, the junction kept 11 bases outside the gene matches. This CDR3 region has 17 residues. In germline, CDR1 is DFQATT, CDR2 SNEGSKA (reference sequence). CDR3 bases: TGCAGTGCTAGATTCCCTCGACTAGCGGGGGGGCAAAATACGCAGTATTTT. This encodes CSARFPRLAGGQNTQYF.

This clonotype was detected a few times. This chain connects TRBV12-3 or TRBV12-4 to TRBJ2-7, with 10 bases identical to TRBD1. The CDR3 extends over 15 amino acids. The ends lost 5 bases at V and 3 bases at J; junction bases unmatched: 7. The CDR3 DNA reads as TGTGCCAGCAGTCCACGGGACAGGGGACTCTACGAGCAGTACTTC. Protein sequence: CASSPRDRGLYEQYF.

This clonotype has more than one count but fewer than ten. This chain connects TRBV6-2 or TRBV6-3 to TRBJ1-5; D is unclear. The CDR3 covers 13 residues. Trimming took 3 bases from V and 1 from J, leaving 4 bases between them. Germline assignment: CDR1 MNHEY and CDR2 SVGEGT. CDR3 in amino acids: CASSYSSNQPQHF. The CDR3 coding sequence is TGTGCCAGCAGTTATAGCAGCAATCAGCCCCAGCATTTT.

CDR3 residues: CASSFSQTAIYGYTF. In DNA form, the CDR3 reads TGTGCCAGCAGTTTTTCCCAGACAGCGATCTATGGCTACACCTTC. This sequence joins TRBV27 and TRBJ1-2, with D possibly TRBD1 on 5 matching bases. V was cut by 3 bases and J by 4 bases, with 15 bases left in between. Germline V CDR1 and CDR2: MNHEY, SMNVEV (reference sequence). The CDR3 is made up of 15 amino acids.

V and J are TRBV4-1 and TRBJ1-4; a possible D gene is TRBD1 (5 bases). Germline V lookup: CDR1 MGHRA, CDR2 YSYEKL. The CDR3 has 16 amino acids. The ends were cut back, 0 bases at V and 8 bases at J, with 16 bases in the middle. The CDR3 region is CASSQDLARGVEKLFF. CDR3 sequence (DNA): TGCGCCAGCAGCCAAGATCTGGCTCGGGGGGTGGAAAAACTGTTTTTT.

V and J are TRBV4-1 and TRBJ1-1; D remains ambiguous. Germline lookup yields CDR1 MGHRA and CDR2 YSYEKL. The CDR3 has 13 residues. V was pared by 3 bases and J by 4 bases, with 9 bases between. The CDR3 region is CASSHRAGTEAFF. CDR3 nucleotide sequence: TGCGCCAGCAGCCATCGGGCAGGCACTGAAGCTTTCTTT.

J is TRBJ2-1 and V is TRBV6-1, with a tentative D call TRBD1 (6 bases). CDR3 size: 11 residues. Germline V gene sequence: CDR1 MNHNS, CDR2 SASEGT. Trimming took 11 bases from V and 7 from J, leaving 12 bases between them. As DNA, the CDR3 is TGTGCCGGACAGAATTTTAATGAGCAGTTCTTC. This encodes CAGQNFNEQFF.

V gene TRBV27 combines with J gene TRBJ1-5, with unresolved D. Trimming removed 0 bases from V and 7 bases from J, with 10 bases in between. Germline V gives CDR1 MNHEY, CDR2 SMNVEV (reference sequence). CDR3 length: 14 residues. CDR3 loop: CASSLSGRWQPQHF. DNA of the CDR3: TGTGCCAGCAGTTTATCGGGTAGATGGCAGCCCCAGCATTTT.

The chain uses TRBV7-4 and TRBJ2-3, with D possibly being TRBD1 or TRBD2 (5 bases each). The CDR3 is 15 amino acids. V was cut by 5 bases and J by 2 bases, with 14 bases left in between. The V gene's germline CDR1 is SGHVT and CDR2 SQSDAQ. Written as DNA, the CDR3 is TGTGCCAGCAGCCGGACTCAGGGCAACACAGATACGCAGTATTTT. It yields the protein CASSRTQGNTDTQYF.

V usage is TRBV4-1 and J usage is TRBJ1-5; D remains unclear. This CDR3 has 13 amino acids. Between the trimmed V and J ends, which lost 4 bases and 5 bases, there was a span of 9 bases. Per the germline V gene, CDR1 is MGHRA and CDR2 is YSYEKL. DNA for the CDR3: TGCGCCAGCAGCCTCCCCGGGTATCAGCCCCAGCATTTT. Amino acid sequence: CASSLPGYQPQHF.

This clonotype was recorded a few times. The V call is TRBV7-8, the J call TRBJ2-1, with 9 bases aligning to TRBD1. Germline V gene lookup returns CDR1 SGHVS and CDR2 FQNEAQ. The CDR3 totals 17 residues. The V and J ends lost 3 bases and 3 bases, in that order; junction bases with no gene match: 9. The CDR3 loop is CASSFPFGTGNYNEQFF. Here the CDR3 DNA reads TGTGCCAGCAGCTTTCCGTTTGGGACAGGGAACTACAATGAGCAGTTCTTC.

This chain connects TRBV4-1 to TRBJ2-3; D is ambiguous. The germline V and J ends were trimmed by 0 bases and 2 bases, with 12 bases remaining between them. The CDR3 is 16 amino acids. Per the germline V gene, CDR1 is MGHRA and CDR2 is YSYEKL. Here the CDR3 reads CASSQEQQSNTDTQYF. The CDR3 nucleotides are TGCGCCAGCAGCCAAGAACAACAGTCGAACACAGATACGCAGTATTTT.

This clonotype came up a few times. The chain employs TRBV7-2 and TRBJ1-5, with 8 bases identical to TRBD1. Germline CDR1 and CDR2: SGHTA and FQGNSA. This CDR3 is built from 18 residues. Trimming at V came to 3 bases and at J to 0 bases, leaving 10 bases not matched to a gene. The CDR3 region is CASSLGQAPAYSNQPQHF. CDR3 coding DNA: TGTGCCAGCAGCTTGGGACAGGCCCCGGCGTATAGCAATCAGCCCCAGCATTTT. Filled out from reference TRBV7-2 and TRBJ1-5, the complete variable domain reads GAGVSQSPSNKVTEKGKDVELRCDPISGHTALYWYRQSLGQGLEFLIYFQGNSAPDKSGLPSDRFSAERTGGSVSTLTIQRTQQEDSAVYLCASSLGQAPAYSNQPQHFGDGTRLSIL.

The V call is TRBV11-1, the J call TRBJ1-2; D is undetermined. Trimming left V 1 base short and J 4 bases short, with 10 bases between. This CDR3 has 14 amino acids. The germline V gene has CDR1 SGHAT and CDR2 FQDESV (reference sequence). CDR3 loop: CASSLEGIGYGYTF. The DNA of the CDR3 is TGTGCCAGCAGCTTAGAGGGAATCGGCTATGGCTACACCTTC.

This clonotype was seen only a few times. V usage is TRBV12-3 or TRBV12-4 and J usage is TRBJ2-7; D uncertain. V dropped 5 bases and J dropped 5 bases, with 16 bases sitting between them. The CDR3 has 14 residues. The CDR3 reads CASSGIGDLNEQYF. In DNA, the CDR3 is TGTGCCAGCAGTGGGATAGGAGACCTAAACGAGCAGTACTTC.

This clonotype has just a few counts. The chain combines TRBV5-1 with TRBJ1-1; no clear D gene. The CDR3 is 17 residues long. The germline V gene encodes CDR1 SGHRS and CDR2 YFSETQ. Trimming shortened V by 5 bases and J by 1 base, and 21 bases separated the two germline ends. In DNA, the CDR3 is TGCGCCAGCAGGCCTCCTCCGGGAACCCCGGGGAACACTGAAGCTTTCTTT. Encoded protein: CASRPPPGTPGNTEAFF.

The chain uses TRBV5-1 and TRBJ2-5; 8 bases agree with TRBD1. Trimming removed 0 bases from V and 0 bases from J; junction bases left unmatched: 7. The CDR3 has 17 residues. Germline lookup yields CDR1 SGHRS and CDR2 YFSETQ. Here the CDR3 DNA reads TGCGCCAGCAGCTTGGAAGGACAGGGAAGGTACCAAGAGACCCAGTACTTC. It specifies CASSLEGQGRYQETQYF. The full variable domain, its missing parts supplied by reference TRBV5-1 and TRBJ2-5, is KAGVTQTPRYLIKTRGQQVTLSCSPISGHRSVSWYQQTPGQGLQFLFEYFSETQRNKGNFPGRFSGRQFSNSRSEMNVSTLELGDSALYLCASSLEGQGRYQETQYFGPGTRLLVL.

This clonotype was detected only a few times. CDR3 DNA sequence: TGTGCCAGCACCACCGGGACAGACTATGGCTACACCTTC. Its translation: CASTTGTDYGYTF. The chain is built from TRBV5-8 and TRBJ1-2; 7 bases match TRBD1. V trimming: 6 bases; J trimming: 3 bases; junction bases outside the gene matches: 5. The CDR3 covers 13 residues. Germline V lookup: CDR1 SGHTS, CDR2 YDEGEE.

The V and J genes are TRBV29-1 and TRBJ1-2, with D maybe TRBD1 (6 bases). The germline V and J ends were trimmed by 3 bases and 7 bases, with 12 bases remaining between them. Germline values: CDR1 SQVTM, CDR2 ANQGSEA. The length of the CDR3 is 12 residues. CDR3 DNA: TGCAGCGTTGACAGGGGTACATTTGGCTACACCTTC. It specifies CSVDRGTFGYTF.

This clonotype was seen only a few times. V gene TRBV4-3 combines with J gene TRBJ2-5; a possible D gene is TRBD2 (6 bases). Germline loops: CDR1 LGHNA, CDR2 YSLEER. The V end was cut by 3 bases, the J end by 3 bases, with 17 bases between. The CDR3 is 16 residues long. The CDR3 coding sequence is TGCGCCAGCAGCCATCTCCTAGGAGGGGCGGAAGAGACCCAGTACTTC. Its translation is CASSHLLGGAEETQYF.

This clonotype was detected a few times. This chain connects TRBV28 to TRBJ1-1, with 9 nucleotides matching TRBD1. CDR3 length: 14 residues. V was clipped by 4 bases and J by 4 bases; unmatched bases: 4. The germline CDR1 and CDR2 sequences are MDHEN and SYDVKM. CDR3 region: CASSYRGLSTEAFF. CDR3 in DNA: TGTGCCAGCAGTTACAGGGGGCTAAGCACTGAAGCTTTCTTT.

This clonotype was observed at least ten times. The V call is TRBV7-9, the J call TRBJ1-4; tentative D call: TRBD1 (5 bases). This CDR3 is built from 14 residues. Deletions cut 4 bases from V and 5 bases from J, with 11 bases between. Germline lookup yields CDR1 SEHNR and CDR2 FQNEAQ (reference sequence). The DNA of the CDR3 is TGTGCCAGCAGCTCGGGACTGCTGAATGAAAAACTGTTTTTT. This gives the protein CASSSGLLNEKLFF.

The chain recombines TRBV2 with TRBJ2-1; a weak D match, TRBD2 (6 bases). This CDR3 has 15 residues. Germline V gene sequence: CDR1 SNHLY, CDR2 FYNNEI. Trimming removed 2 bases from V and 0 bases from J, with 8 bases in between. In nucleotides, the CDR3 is TGTGCCAGCAGTGAATACGGGAGCTCCTACAATGAGCAGTTCTTC. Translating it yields CASSEYGSSYNEQFF.

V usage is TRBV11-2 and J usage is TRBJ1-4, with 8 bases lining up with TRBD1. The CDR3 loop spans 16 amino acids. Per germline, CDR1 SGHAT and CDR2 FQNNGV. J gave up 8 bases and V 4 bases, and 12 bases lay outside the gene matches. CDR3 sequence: CASSSPADREREKLFF. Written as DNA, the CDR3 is TGTGCCAGCAGCTCCCCCGCGGACAGGGAGAGAGAAAAACTGTTTTTT.

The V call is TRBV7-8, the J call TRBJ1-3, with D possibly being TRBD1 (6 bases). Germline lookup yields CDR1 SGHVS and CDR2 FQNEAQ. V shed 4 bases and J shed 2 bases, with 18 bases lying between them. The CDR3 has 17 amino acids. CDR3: CASSSIPTGTAGNTIYF. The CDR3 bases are TGTGCCAGCAGCTCCATCCCAACAGGGACGGCTGGAAACACCATATATTTT.

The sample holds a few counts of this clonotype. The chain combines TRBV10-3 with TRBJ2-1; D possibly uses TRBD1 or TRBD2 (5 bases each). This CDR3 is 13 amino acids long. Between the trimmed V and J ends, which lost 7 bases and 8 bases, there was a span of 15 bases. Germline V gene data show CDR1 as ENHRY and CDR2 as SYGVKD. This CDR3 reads CAINGAGSDEQFF. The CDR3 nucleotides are TGTGCCATCAACGGGGCAGGATCGGATGAGCAGTTCTTC.